This TCR beta chain was sequenced for a study of T cell responses to AZD1222 COVID-19 vaccine. Repertoires were generated with immunoSEQ multiplex PCR, while TCRdb's copy carries only in-frame clones and drops some. Of about 130,000 clones in the sample, 75% to 90% were seen once. Overall study results and limits: Reports say nearly half of spike-specific TCRs go after unmutated variant regions. Receipt of two AZD1222 doses was followed by a rise in Spike-specific TCR breadth and depth. The sample set comprised mostly white British donors with more females, and clonal diversity was possibly underestimated. Baseline seropositives among AZD1222 recipients totaled only 5 to 7.

This CDR3 spans 14 amino acids. V was clipped by 1 base and J by 4 bases, with 10 bases between them. Germline CDR1 reads KGHSH; CDR2 reads LQKENI. As concerns this clone: Its specificity is not known.

The V call is TRBV18, the J call TRBJ2-5; a weak D match, TRBD2 (5 bases). The clonotype was recovered from an adult in good health. Sample: peripheral blood, taken on day 0 of AZD1222 vaccination. CDR3 DNA: TGTGCCAGCTCACCACGTAGCGAGCCAGAGACCCAGTACTTC. Amino acid sequence: CASSPRSEPETQYF.